One and the same sample provided the 30 T cell receptor beta chains below, sequenced in a study of blood T cell repertoires in COVID-19. The repertoire was sequenced with immunoSEQ multiplex PCR; TCRdb's copy has only in-frame clones and lacks some. The table records some 250,000 clones, more than 75% of them present only once. The material sequenced was peripheral blood. The receptor source for this set is a woman aged 40 to 50 who had recovered from COVID-19.

This clone was found once. The rearrangement uses TRBV5-4 and TRBJ2-5; D is possibly TRBD1 (6 bases). In germline, CDR1 is SGHNT, CDR2 YYREEE (reference sequence). Trimming shortened V by 0 bases and J by 5 bases, and 17 bases separated the two germline ends. There are 16 residues in the CDR3. DNA for the CDR3: TGTGCCAGCAGCTTGGTGTTCGAAGGGGGTGAGGAGACCCAGTACTTC. It translates to CASSLVFEGGEETQYF.

The chain uses TRBV13 and TRBJ2-1, with D unresolved. V was cut by 8 bases and J by 5 bases, with 13 bases left in between. Germline assignment: CDR1 PRHDT and CDR2 FYEKMQ (reference sequence). The CDR3 has 13 residues. Written as DNA, the CDR3 is TGTGCCAGCGCCGCGAGTCCCCACAATGAGCAGTTCTTC. Its translation: CASAASPHNEQFF.

The chain has TRBV21-1 and TRBJ2-1; TRBD2 reflects the table's D call only, with no check against the DNA. TRBV21-1 is shown as a pseudogene. This CDR3 region has 16 residues. The CDR3 region has the DNA TGTGCCAGCTTGGGTCGCGCGGGGACCACCTACAATGAGCAGTTCTTC. It encodes CASLGRAGTTYNEQFF.

In this sample, this clone turned up once. The rearrangement links TRBV29-1 to TRBJ2-3, with 11 bases fitting TRBD2. Looked up from germline, CDR1 is SQVTM and CDR2 is ANQGSEA. CDR3 length: 16 residues. V lost 5 bases and J lost 0; bases outside the gene matches: 7. The CDR3 DNA follows: TGCAGCGTTCAGGGACTAGCGGAGTACAGCACAGATACGCAGTATTTT. Translated: CSVQGLAEYSTDTQYF.

V and J are TRBV7-9 and TRBJ2-4; 8 nucleotides agree with TRBD2. The J segment lost 5 bases and the V segment lost 1 base, leaving 4 bases of the junction unmatched. The germline V gene has CDR1 SEHNR and CDR2 FQNEAQ (reference sequence). CDR3 length equals 15 residues. CDR3 nucleotide sequence: TGTGCCAGCAGCTTAGGTAGCGGGGACCAAAACATTCAGTACTTC. As protein: CASSLGSGDQNIQYF. The complete variable domain, with remaining parts taken from reference TRBV7-9 and TRBJ2-4, reads DTGVSQNPRHKITKRGQNVTFRCDPISEHNRLYWYRQTLGQGPEFLTYFQNEAQLEKSRLLSDRFSAERPKGSFSTLEIQRTEQGDSAMYLCASSLGSGDQNIQYFGAGTRLSVL.

This clone appeared a single time. V gene TRBV27 combines with J gene TRBJ2-7, with 11 bases identical to TRBD2. The germline V gene has CDR1 MNHEY and CDR2 SMNVEV (reference sequence). This CDR3 region has 17 residues. The V and J ends lost 11 bases and 1 base, in that order; junction bases with no gene match: 16. The CDR3: CAHKGGLAEGESYEQYV. The CDR3 DNA sequence: TGTGCCCACAAGGGGGGACTAGCGGAGGGGGAATCCTACGAGCAGTACGTC.

The gene calls are TRBV27 and TRBJ1-2; the D gene is possibly TRBD1 (5 bases). The CDR3 is 14 amino acids. Per germline, CDR1 MNHEY and CDR2 SMNVEV (reference sequence). V lost 1 base and J lost 5, with 11 bases in between. The CDR3 sequence: CASSLWSQGYGYTF. The CDR3 nucleotides are TGTGCCAGCAGTTTATGGTCCCAGGGATATGGCTACACCTTC.

The chain combines TRBV5-1 with TRBJ2-1, with 14 nucleotides matching TRBD2. CDR3 length equals 18 residues. The V gene end was trimmed by 4 bases and the J gene end by 2 bases; junction bases not matched to a gene: 8. Per germline, CDR1 SGHRS and CDR2 YFSETQ. CDR3 amino acids: CASSTGLAGGGPYNEQFF. The CDR3 DNA is TGCGCCAGCAGCACAGGACTAGCGGGAGGTGGGCCCTACAATGAGCAGTTCTTC.

The chain combines TRBV7-3 with TRBJ2-7, with D unresolved. V was clipped by 5 bases and J by 0 bases, with 17 bases between them. Germline values: CDR1 SGHTA, CDR2 FQGTGA. The CDR3 loop spans 16 amino acids. The CDR3 region has the DNA TGTGCCAGCAGCAGTACCGGGTCGACGAGCTCCTACGAGCAGTACTTC. Translation: CASSSTGSTSSYEQYF.

The J gene is TRBJ2-7, the V gene TRBV6-1; 11 bases map to TRBD1. The V gene end was trimmed by 2 bases and the J gene end by 4 bases; junction bases not matched to a gene: 7. The CDR3 contains 16 residues. Germline CDR1 and CDR2: MNHNS and SASEGT. The CDR3 region has the DNA TGTGCCAGCAGTGAATATTGGGGGACAGGGGGTTACGAGCAGTACTTC. Protein product: CASSEYWGTGGYEQYF.

This clone turned up a few times. J is TRBJ1-1 and V is TRBV27; D unresolved. Trimming cost V 4 bases and J 2 bases, with 14 bases left between them. The CDR3 covers 15 residues. Germline V lookup: CDR1 MNHEY, CDR2 SMNVEV (reference sequence). DNA of the CDR3: TGTGCCAGCAGTTGGGAGGGCAGCCCTAACACTGAAGCTTTCTTT. Translating gives CASSWEGSPNTEAFF.

The chain joins TRBV18 to TRBJ2-3; 9 nucleotides match TRBD2. Looked up from germline, CDR1 is KGHSH and CDR2 is LQKENI. The CDR3 has 15 residues. V was pared by 3 bases and J by 1 base, with 2 bases of the junction left unmatched. Here the CDR3 DNA reads TGTGCCAGCTCACCGACTAGCGGTGGCACAGATACGCAGTATTTT. This encodes CASSPTSGGTDTQYF.

The rearrangement joins TRBV28 to TRBJ1-5, with D possibly matching TRBD1 (6 bases). The germline CDR1 and CDR2 sequences are MDHEN and SYDVKM. Trimming pared 10 bases from V and 0 bases from J, leaving 16 bases between. There are 15 residues in the CDR3. The CDR3 bases are TGTGCCACCCTACCCACAGGGTATAGCAATCAGCCCCAGCATTTT. Encoded protein: CATLPTGYSNQPQHF.

This sequence joins TRBV9 and TRBJ2-5; TRBD2 matches 9 bases. V lost 0 bases to trimming and J lost 5 bases; unmatched junction nucleotides: 8. Germline V gives CDR1 SGDLS, CDR2 YYNGEE. The CDR3 extends over 16 amino acids. The CDR3 sequence is CASSVATLAGGETQYF. The CDR3 coding sequence is TGTGCCAGCAGCGTAGCTACCCTCGCGGGAGGGGAGACCCAGTACTTC. The complete variable domain, with remaining parts taken from reference TRBV9 and TRBJ2-5, reads DSGVTQTPKHLITATGQRVTLRCSPRSGDLSVYWYQQSLDQGLQFLIQYYNGEERAKGNILERFSAQQFPDLHSELNLSSLELGDSALYFCASSVATLAGGETQYFGPGTRLLVL.

V and J are TRBV27 and TRBJ2-5, with D unclear. The germline V gene encodes CDR1 MNHEY and CDR2 SMNVEV (reference sequence). Between the trimmed V and J ends, which lost 2 bases and 5 bases, there was a span of 9 bases. The CDR3 contains 13 residues. The DNA for the CDR3 is TGTGCCAGCAGTTTACAAACGGGTGAGACCCAGTACTTC. Amino acids: CASSLQTGETQYF.

The chain uses TRBV7-2 and TRBJ2-3; no reliable D call. The CDR3 contains 16 residues. Trimming cost V 0 bases and J 0 bases, with 10 bases left between them. CDR1 is SGHTA and CDR2 is FQGNSA in the germline V gene. The CDR3 DNA is TGTGCCAGCAGCTTAGCCCTAGGTGCTAGCACAGATACGCAGTATTTT. This sequence encodes CASSLALGASTDTQYF.

In this sample, this clone turned up once. The J gene is TRBJ2-3, the V gene TRBV7-3, with 8 bases matching TRBD2. V was clipped by 5 bases and J by 3 bases; unmatched bases: 10. CDR3 length equals 16 residues. Per the germline V gene, CDR1 is SGHTA and CDR2 is FQGTGA. The CDR3 nucleotides are TGTGCCAGCAGCAGTCCCTCGGGAGGGCCAACAGATACGCAGTATTTT. Translation: CASSSPSGGPTDTQYF.

The CDR3 reads CASSRPGRGSTNEKLFF. The DNA for the CDR3 is TGTGCCAGCAGCCGCCCTGGCAGGGGGAGTACTAATGAAAAACTGTTTTTT. J is TRBJ1-4 and V is TRBV7-6; 7 positions agree with TRBD1. With 5 bases clipped from V and 2 bases from J, the junction kept 11 bases outside the gene matches. Germline V gene sequence: CDR1 SGHVS, CDR2 FNYEAQ. The CDR3 runs 17 residues.

The V call is TRBV7-9, the J call TRBJ2-3; 7 nucleotides agree with TRBD2. There are 12 residues in the CDR3. Germline V CDR1 and CDR2: SEHNR, FQNEAQ (reference sequence). The V gene end was trimmed by 4 bases and the J gene end by 9 bases; junction bases not matched to a gene: 4. This CDR3 reads CASSSLADTQYF. The CDR3, as DNA: TGTGCCAGCAGCTCGCTAGCGGACACGCAGTATTTT.

This chain joins TRBV27 and TRBJ1-1; a weak D match, TRBD1 (5 bases). This CDR3 has 15 residues. The V end lost 5 bases, the J end lost 4 bases, and 17 bases lay between the germline ends. Germline CDR1 is MNHEY and CDR2 is SMNVEV (reference sequence). CDR3 DNA sequence: TGTGCCAGCAGTCTGGGGACCCCGGGGGGCACTGAAGCTTTCTTT. It yields the protein CASSLGTPGGTEAFF.

This clone was seen once. The V and J genes are TRBV6-5 and TRBJ2-7; 8 bases match TRBD1. Germline lookup yields CDR1 MNHEY and CDR2 SVGAGI. The CDR3 loop spans 13 amino acids. J was trimmed by 2 bases and V by 8 bases; bases with no gene match: 5. CDR3 residues: CASVQGAPYEQYF. The CDR3 DNA follows: TGTGCCAGCGTGCAGGGGGCCCCCTACGAGCAGTACTTC.

The chain couples TRBV6-5 to TRBJ2-1, with TRBD2 matching 8 bases. This CDR3 comprises 16 residues. Looked up from germline, CDR1 is MNHEY and CDR2 is SVGAGI. V lost 2 bases and J lost 2; bases outside the gene matches: 5. The CDR3 DNA follows: TGTGCCAGCAGTTACCGCGGACTAGCCCCCTACAATGAGCAGTTCTTC. This translates into CASSYRGLAPYNEQFF.

The CDR3 spells CASSPGTGVAKNIQYF. The DNA for the CDR3 is TGTGCCAGTAGTCCCGGGACAGGGGTGGCCAAAAACATTCAGTACTTC. V and J are TRBV19 and TRBJ2-4, with 10 bases lining up with TRBD1. This CDR3 has 16 residues. The V segment lost 5 bases and the J segment 1 base; nucleotides outside the gene matches: 5. Germline V lookup: CDR1 LNHDA, CDR2 SQIVND (reference sequence).

This chain connects TRBV4-3 to TRBJ2-1; possible D gene TRBD2, 6 bases. Germline-derived CDR1 and CDR2 are LGHNA and YSLEER. V was shortened by 1 base and J by 4 bases, with 14 bases between the two germline ends. The CDR3 runs 16 residues. CDR3 loop: CASSQATGERYNEQFF. Written as DNA, the CDR3 is TGCGCCAGCAGCCAAGCGACGGGAGAGAGGTACAATGAGCAGTTCTTC.

The genes are TRBV6-6 and TRBJ1-1; the D gene is possibly TRBD1 (6 bases). V gave up 6 bases and J gave up 1 base, with 12 bases separating them. CDR1 is MNHNY, CDR2 SVGAGI, per germline (reference sequence). The CDR3 runs 14 residues. The CDR3 reads CASRRGGENTEAFF. The CDR3 nucleotides read TGTGCCAGCAGGAGGGGGGGAGAGAACACTGAAGCTTTCTTT.

J is TRBJ2-5 and V is TRBV5-8; D perhaps matches TRBD1 (6 bases). V was shortened by 1 base and J by 1 base, with 11 bases between the two germline ends. This CDR3 spans 15 amino acids. Looked up from germline, CDR1 is SGHTS and CDR2 is YDEGEE. CDR3 loop: CASSLMGARQETQYF. In DNA form, the CDR3 reads TGTGCCAGCAGCTTGATGGGGGCGCGCCAAGAGACCCAGTACTTC.

This chain connects TRBV6-2 or TRBV6-3 to TRBJ2-7; D may be TRBD2 (7 bases). The CDR3 is made up of 16 amino acids. CDR1 is MNHEY, CDR2 SVGEGT, per germline. Trimming took off 2 bases at V and 4 bases at J, with 18 bases between the two ends. This CDR3 reads CASSYPHVEGGYEQYF. The CDR3 DNA is TGTGCCAGCAGTTACCCCCACGTGGAGGGGGGGTACGAGCAGTACTTC.

The chain is built from TRBV4-2 and TRBJ2-2; 10 bases match TRBD2. The CDR3 length is 16 residues. Germline V gives CDR1 LGHNA, CDR2 YNFKEQ. The junction had 3 bases not matched to a gene; V was cut back by 4 bases and J by 1 base. The CDR3 region has the DNA TGTGCCAGCAGCCCCGGACTAGCGGTGAACACCGGGGAGCTGTTTTTT. It specifies CASSPGLAVNTGELFF.

The chain couples TRBV5-1 to TRBJ2-1, with 7 positions matching TRBD1. Germline CDR1 and CDR2: SGHRS and YFSETQ. The CDR3 length is 15 residues. The trim removed 4 bases at V and 0 bases at J, leaving 4 bases unmatched. The CDR3 coding sequence is TGCGCCAGCAGCCTGGACAGGACCTCCTACAATGAGCAGTTCTTC. It encodes CASSLDRTSYNEQFF.

The chain carries TRBV7-2 and TRBJ2-5, with D perhaps matching TRBD2 (6 bases). CDR1 and CDR2 from the germline V gene are SGHTA and FQGNSA. V was pared by 1 base and J by 7 bases, with 16 bases between. This CDR3 is built from 15 residues. CDR3 sequence (DNA): TGTGCCAGCAGCTTAGTGGGCGGAGGGGTGGGGACCCAGTACTTC. This translates into CASSLVGGGVGTQYF.